Listed here is a single T cell receptor beta chain. The sample comes from a study of blood T cell repertoires in COVID-19. Background on the study: The study drew acute and convalescent COVID-19 samples from the United States, Italy and Spain. PBMCs, B-cell-depleted T cells, or T cells provided the cDNA or gDNA that made up the material.

Germline CDR1 reads SSHAT; CDR2 reads FNYEAQ (reference sequence). The length of the CDR3 is 17 residues. V was pared by 1 base and J by 4 bases, with 17 bases between. Per the authors' pipeline: Estimation of nucleated cell counts relied on the amplification of reference gene primers. Data came from immunoSEQ multiplex PCR; TCRdb stores just in-frame clones and leaves some out. Clone size and the V and J calls come from that table; the DNA yielded D and trimming. The sample contains about 98,000 clones, about 86% of which appear only once. V is TRBV7-7 and J is TRBJ2-1; tentatively, D is TRBD2 (6 bases). Sequenced sample: peripheral blood. This receptor was taken from a man in his sixties with acute or convalescent COVID-19. CDR3 coding DNA: TGTGCCAGCAGCTTAGGTGTAGGTGGGACTGGTTACAATGAGCAGTTCTTC. Translating it yields CASSLGVGGTGYNEQFF. The full variable domain, its missing parts supplied by reference TRBV7-7 and TRBJ2-1, is GAGVSQSPRYKVTKRGQDVTLRCDPISSHATLYWYQQALGQGPEFLTYFNYEAQPDKSGLPSDRFSAERPEGSISTLTIQRTEQRDSAMYRCASSLGVGGTGYNEQFFGPGTRLTVL.